One sample yielded the 21 T cell receptor beta chains listed below, sequenced in a study of shared clonotypes between healthy human individuals. Some clones are missing from TCRdb's copy, which holds only in-frame ones; the method was immunoSEQ multiplex PCR. This table holds some 1,600,000 clones, under 99% found once. Sample: naive CD4+ T cells sorted from blood. The subset was: CD45RA+ positively selected. Every receptor here comes from a man aged 25-45 years in good health.

The chain recombines TRBV7-9 with TRBJ2-1, with 8 bases identical to TRBD2. The CDR3 consists of 16 residues. CDR1 and CDR2 from the germline V gene are SEHNR and FQNEAQ (reference sequence). Losses at the gene ends were 1 base for V and 9 bases for J; bases not matched to a gene: 11. CDR3: CASSLGRLLREVEQFF. CDR3 DNA sequence: TGTGCCAGCAGCTTAGGCCGCCTATTGCGGGAGGTTGAGCAGTTCTTC.

This clone appeared a single time. The V and J genes are TRBV5-5 and TRBJ1-4; possible D gene TRBD1, 6 bases. This CDR3 has 17 residues. Looked up from germline, CDR1 is SGHKS and CDR2 is YYEKEE (reference sequence). Between the trimmed V and J ends, which lost 4 bases and 8 bases, there was a span of 24 bases. The CDR3 bases are TGTGCCAGCAGCCTGACGGCGCTGACAGGTATAGAAGAAAAACTGTTTTTT. Its translation: CASSLTALTGIEEKLFF.

This chain links TRBV10-3 with TRBJ2-3; D is ambiguous. Trimming removed 5 bases at V and 6 bases at J, with 12 bases between. Germline lookup yields CDR1 ENHRY and CDR2 SYGVKD. CDR3 length equals 13 residues. This chain's CDR3 is CAISPGHGDTQYF. CDR3 sequence (DNA): TGTGCCATCAGTCCGGGCCACGGGGATACGCAGTATTTT.

The CDR3 spells CASSYLSSGRSGYTF. The CDR3 nucleotides read TGTGCCAGCAGTTATCTTTCTTCCGGAAGGTCTGGCTACACCTTC. This rearrangement joins TRBV6-5 to TRBJ1-2; D call uncertain. Trimming removed 3 bases from V and 7 bases from J, with 18 bases in between. Germline lookup yields CDR1 MNHEY and CDR2 SVGAGI. The CDR3 consists of 15 residues.

The chain is built from TRBV27 and TRBJ1-5; TRBD1 is a possible D gene (6 bases). Germline CDR1 reads MNHEY; CDR2 reads SMNVEV (reference sequence). The CDR3 contains 18 residues. With 0 bases removed from V and 2 bases from J, the gap between germline ends came to 17 bases. CDR3 in DNA: TGTGCCAGCAGTTTATCCCAGGGGACGGGATATGGCAATCAGCCCCAGCATTTT. This sequence encodes CASSLSQGTGYGNQPQHF.

The rearrangement uses TRBV5-8 and TRBJ2-7, with 14 bases aligning to TRBD2. Trimming cost V 4 bases and J 1 base; bases outside gene matches: 7. The CDR3 totals 17 residues. Germline values: CDR1 SGHTS, CDR2 YDEGEE. The CDR3: CASSPTSGRAGSYEQYF. CDR3 nucleotide sequence: TGTGCCAGCAGCCCGACTAGCGGGAGGGCCGGGTCCTACGAGCAGTACTTC.

The CDR3 DNA reads TGTGCCAGCTCAGGATTACAGGGTTCCACTAGTCAGCCCCAGCATTTT. Its protein product is CASSGLQGSTSQPQHF. The chain employs TRBV18 and TRBJ1-5, with D perhaps TRBD1 (6 bases). The germline V gene has CDR1 KGHSH and CDR2 LQKENI. The CDR3 length is 16 residues. V lost 5 bases, J lost 6 bases, and 20 bases lay in between. Full variable domain (missing parts from reference TRBV18 and TRBJ1-5): NAGVMQNPRHLVRRRGQEARLRCSPMKGHSHVYWYRQLPEEGLKFMVYLQKENIIDESGMPKERFSAEFPKEGPSILRIQQVVRGDSAAYFCASSGLQGSTSQPQHFGDGTRLSIL.

This clone has just one count. The V gene is TRBV18, the J gene TRBJ2-1; 9 bases line up with TRBD1. Germline V CDR1 and CDR2: KGHSH, LQKENI. The CDR3 consists of 16 residues. Trimming at V came to 0 bases and at J to 7 bases, leaving 7 bases not matched to a gene. The DNA of the CDR3 is TGTGCCAGCTCACCACCGGGGCGGACAGGGGATAATGAGCAGTTCTTC. Translating gives CASSPPGRTGDNEQFF.

The chain couples TRBV7-3 to TRBJ2-3; 10 nucleotides align to TRBD1. Per germline, CDR1 SGHTA and CDR2 FQGTGA. The V and J ends lost 3 bases and 5 bases, in that order; junction bases with no gene match: 2. This CDR3 is built from 14 residues. The CDR3 spells CASSLDRGGDTQYF. CDR3 bases: TGTGCCAGCAGCTTGGACAGGGGGGGAGATACGCAGTATTTT.

The chain uses TRBV5-1 and TRBJ2-7; TRBD1 might be the D (5 bases). The CDR3 is 18 residues long. V was pared by 5 bases and J by 0 bases, with 24 bases between. Germline V gene data show CDR1 as SGHRS and CDR2 as YFSETQ. CDR3 amino acids: CASSLRDSAYPLSYEQYF. In DNA form, the CDR3 reads TGCGCCAGCAGTTTGAGAGACAGCGCTTACCCCCTCTCCTACGAGCAGTACTTC. The full variable domain, in which reference TRBV5-1 and TRBJ2-7 provide the parts outside the CDR3, is KAGVTQTPRYLIKTRGQQVTLSCSPISGHRSVSWYQQTPGQGLQFLFEYFSETQRNKGNFPGRFSGRQFSNSRSEMNVSTLELGDSALYLCASSLRDSAYPLSYEQYFGPGTRLTVT.

The J gene is TRBJ2-5, the V gene TRBV11-3; D gene uncertain. From germline, CDR1 is SGHNT and CDR2 YENEEA. Trimming cost V 4 bases and J 2 bases, with 14 bases left between them. The CDR3 is made up of 15 amino acids. The CDR3 nucleotides are TGTGCCAGCAGCTCGTCCGGCGAGAGACAAGAGACCCAGTACTTC. Protein sequence: CASSSSGERQETQYF. The whole variable domain, remainder taken from reference TRBV11-3 and TRBJ2-5, is EAGVVQSPRYKIIEKKQPVAFWCNPISGHNTLYWYLQNLGQGPELLIRYENEEAVDDSQLPKDRFSAERLKGVDSTLKIQPAELGDSAVYLCASSSSGERQETQYFGPGTRLLVL.

The rearrangement uses TRBV5-1 and TRBJ2-3; the D call may be TRBD1 or TRBD2 (5 bases each). Germline V CDR1 and CDR2: SGHRS, YFSETQ. V lost 4 bases and J 3 bases, leaving 12 bases between the germline ends. The CDR3 spans 14 residues. The CDR3 protein is CASSQGPATDTQYF. CDR3 in DNA: TGCGCCAGCAGCCAGGGACCGGCAACAGATACGCAGTATTTT.

This chain links TRBV18 with TRBJ1-3; D gene ambiguous. Germline-derived CDR1 and CDR2 are KGHSH and LQKENI. The V end lost 8 bases, the J end lost 0 bases, and 5 bases lay between the germline ends. The CDR3 loop spans 12 amino acids. The CDR3 sequence: CASRDSGNTIYF. The CDR3 DNA follows: TGTGCCAGCCGAGACTCTGGAAACACCATATATTTT.

The J gene is TRBJ2-3, the V gene TRBV30, with 7 bases that match TRBD2. This CDR3 has 16 amino acids. The trim removed 0 bases at V and 0 bases at J, leaving 6 bases unmatched. Germline V CDR1 and CDR2: GTSNPN, SVGIG (reference sequence). The CDR3, as DNA: TGTGCCTGGAGTGTACAAGCGGGATGGAGCACAGATACGCAGTATTTT. Amino acids: CAWSVQAGWSTDTQYF.

CDR3 DNA: TGCGCCAGCAGCCTTGAGGTAATAGCGACCTACGAGCAGTACTTC. It translates to CASSLEVIATYEQYF. V usage is TRBV4-3 and J usage is TRBJ2-7; the D gene is possibly TRBD2 (5 bases). The germline gives CDR1 LGHNA, CDR2 YSLEER. The CDR3 is made up of 15 amino acids. V lost 4 bases to trimming and J lost 2 bases, with 15 bases between them.

The V gene is TRBV5-1, the J gene TRBJ2-1; 11 bases fit TRBD1. The CDR3 has 16 amino acids. J lost 2 bases, V lost 5 bases, and 6 bases had no gene match. CDR1 SGHRS and CDR2 YFSETQ come from the germline V gene. Here the CDR3 reads CASREGQGVAYNEQFF. CDR3 nucleotide sequence: TGCGCCAGCAGAGAGGGACAGGGGGTGGCCTACAATGAGCAGTTCTTC.

Only a few counts were recorded for this clone. The rearrangement joins TRBV5-1 to TRBJ1-2; 9 positions agree with TRBD1. The CDR3 consists of 15 residues. With 2 bases clipped from V and 3 bases from J, the junction kept 5 bases outside the gene matches. Germline assignment: CDR1 SGHRS and CDR2 YFSETQ. CDR3 DNA sequence: TGCGCCAGCAGCTTAAACAGGGGGCCAGACTATGGCTACACCTTC. It specifies CASSLNRGPDYGYTF.

The rearrangement joins TRBV19 to TRBJ2-1; 7 bases map to TRBD1. Germline V gives CDR1 LNHDA, CDR2 SQIVND (reference sequence). The junction had 6 bases not matched to a gene; V was cut back by 5 bases and J by 11 bases. The CDR3 covers 12 residues. Here the CDR3 DNA reads TGTGCCAGTAGTGCAGACAGGGAGAAGCAGTTCTTC. Protein: CASSADREKQFF.

The chain combines TRBV5-4 with TRBJ2-1, with 7 bases matching TRBD1. Germline-derived CDR1 and CDR2 are SGHNT and YYREEE (reference sequence). CDR3 size: 14 residues. V shed 1 base and J 6 bases; nucleotides not matched to a gene: 4. CDR3 residues: CASSLYQGVNEQFF. CDR3 DNA sequence: TGTGCCAGCAGCTTGTATCAGGGGGTCAATGAGCAGTTCTTC.

This sequence joins TRBV4-3 and TRBJ2-4; possible D gene TRBD2, 5 bases. This CDR3 contains 16 residues. The V gene's germline CDR1 is LGHNA and CDR2 YSLEER. Trimming left V 4 bases short and J 0 bases short, with 13 bases between. The CDR3 reads CASSPDGILAKNIQYF. CDR3 coding DNA: TGCGCCAGCAGCCCAGACGGGATCCTAGCCAAAAACATTCAGTACTTC.

Note on this clone: The sample holds other DNA sequences that translate to the same CDR3. The V and J genes are TRBV9 and TRBJ2-2; D is uncertain. This CDR3 is 14 amino acids long. V was trimmed by 1 base and J by 1 base, leaving 5 bases between them. CDR1 is SGDLS, CDR2 YYNGEE, per germline. The CDR3 loop reads CASSVSGNTGELFF. Written as DNA, the CDR3 is TGTGCCAGCAGCGTATCCGGGAACACCGGGGAGCTGTTTTTT.